The TCR beta chain described here comes from a study of CD8+CD57+ T cells in acquired aplastic anemia (dated by TCRdb to the late 2010s). For the wider study: DNA extracted from sorted CD4+ and CD8+ cells had a mean of around 3.3 ug, with a range of roughly 0.18 to 27.4 ug. CD8+CD57+ expansion was defined as a frequency above the mean frequency observed in healthy subjects.

Notes on this clonotype: This receptor's antigen is unknown. No qualities accompany the bases; no much larger clone lies one base away.

V is reduced by 10 bases and J by 0 bases, leaving a spacing of 8 bases between them. Taken from cysteine to phenylalanine, the CDR3 has 12 residues. Only the CDR3 portion is preserved as DNA: 36 bases, with reading frame beginning at the first base. CDR1 SNHLY and CDR2 FYNNEI are derived from the germline V gene. Profiling of TCR beta VDJ combinations and CDR3 sequences used genomic DNA as the template. An Illumina HiSeq 2000 was used for TCR repertoire sequencing. The authors' analysis ran thus. TRBV/TRBJ rearrangement plots, CDR3 size and DJ length profiles, and Simpson's diversity index were used to evaluate the repertoires. The most abundant DNA sequence in the deep sequencing data was taken as the immunodominant clone. CDR3 amino acid sequences were checked for sharing between subjects and were compared against published repertoires and the VDJdb database. TCRdb handled the public reads itself, with Q25 trimming in fastp and clone calling in MiXCR, and kept productive beta chains. Each CDR3 protein appears once, grouped with its most common genes and DNA. TCRdb's processing, not the authors' own work, is the source of the V and J calls. Within this sample are fewer than 200,000 distinct CDR3 sequences, with under 50% of them counted one time only. The ten biggest clones cover around 1.8% of the sample.

Results and caveats for the whole study, not just this receptor: Around 31 CD8+ CDR3 sequences were shared between patients and controls but appeared highly expressed in patients and within their immunodominant clones. No significant difference in CD8+ Simpson's diversity was found between patients and healthy controls (P=0.060).

Flow cytometry had shown CD8+CD57+ cell expansion in the patients selected for sequencing. Every patient had severe acquired aplastic anemia, diagnosed using the International Study of Aplastic Anemia and Agranulocytosis and Camitta criteria. No therapy had been received by the patients at the time of blood sampling. In this study, sorted CD4+ and CD8+ T cells from the blood of healthy subjects and of severe aplastic anemia patients had their TCR repertoires deep-sequenced. Patients were enrolled under clinicaltrials.gov protocols 00001620, 01623167, 00001397, 00071045, 00081523 and 00961064 in the USA. Ficoll-Paque density gradient centrifugation was used to isolate peripheral blood mononuclear cells. Before DNA was extracted, CD4+ and CD8+ T cells were sorted using either FACS or magnetic beads.

Sequenced input: sorted CD4+, CD8+, or CD8+CD57+ T cells (not recorded which) from PBMCs. Rearrangement joined TRBV2 to TRBJ2-3; the D gene cannot be resolved reliably. The receptor's source is a human donor with aplastic anemia. At the DNA level, the sequence is TGTGCCAAGGAGAGTAGCACAGATACGCAGTATTTT. This encodes CAKESSTDTQYF.